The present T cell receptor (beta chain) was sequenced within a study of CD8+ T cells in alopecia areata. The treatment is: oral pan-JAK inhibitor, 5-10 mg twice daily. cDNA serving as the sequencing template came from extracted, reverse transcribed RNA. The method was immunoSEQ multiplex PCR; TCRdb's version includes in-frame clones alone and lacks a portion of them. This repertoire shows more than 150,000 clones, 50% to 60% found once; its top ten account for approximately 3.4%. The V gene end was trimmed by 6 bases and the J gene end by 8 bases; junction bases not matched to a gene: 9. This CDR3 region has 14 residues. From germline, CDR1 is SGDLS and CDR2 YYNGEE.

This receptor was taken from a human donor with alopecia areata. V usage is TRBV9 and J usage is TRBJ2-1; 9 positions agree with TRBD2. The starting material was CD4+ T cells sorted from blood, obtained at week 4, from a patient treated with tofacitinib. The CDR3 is CASTRTSENDEQFF. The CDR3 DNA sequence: TGTGCCAGCACCAGGACTAGCGAGAACGATGAGCAGTTCTTC.